Listed here are 16 T cell receptor beta chains from one sample, sequenced in a study of T-cell reconstitution after alpha-beta-depleted transplantation in children (dated by TCRdb to the mid-2010s). The library came from PCR. The sequencing machine was an Illumina HiSeq 2500. Molecular barcoding was employed in the preparation of TCR libraries, with unique molecular identifiers being used to normalize TCRbeta repertoire quantification. TCRdb trimmed the raw reads at Q25, called clones with MiXCR and kept productive beta chains. Every distinct CDR3 protein forms one entry, paired with its most common genes and DNA. Across this sample there are some 640,000 distinct CDR3 sequences, with around 16% seen only once. The ten largest make up 0.85% to 1.3% of the sample. The specimen comprised PBMCs from the stem cell graft donor, sampled from the stem cell graft. Source of these receptors: a human donor who donated a stem cell graft to a child with acute myeloid leukemia.

V and J are TRBV11-2 and TRBJ1-1, with unresolved D. The CDR3 length is 15 residues. Between the trimmed V and J ends, which lost 4 bases and 1 base, there was a span of 13 bases. The germline gives CDR1 SGHAT, CDR2 FQNNGV. The CDR3 here is CASSSVRGKNTEAFF. As DNA, the CDR3 is TGTGCCAGCAGCTCGGTCCGTGGCAAGAACACTGAAGCTTTCTTT.

This clonotype was seen ten or more times. The DNA for the CDR3 is TGCAGTGCTACCCCGGGGGGGATTGGCTACGAGCAGTACGTC. This translates into CSATPGGIGYEQYV. This rearrangement joins TRBV20-1 to TRBJ2-7; TRBD2 aligns across 8 bases. There are 14 residues in the CDR3. J was trimmed by 3 bases and V by 4 bases; bases with no gene match: 8. Per the germline V gene, CDR1 is DFQATT and CDR2 is SNEGSKA (reference sequence).

In the case of this clonotype: A much larger clone differs by one base, so this may be a read error. CDR3 DNA sequence: TGTGCCAGCCGGGTGGACCGCTCCTACGAGCAGTACTTC. As protein: CASRVDRSYEQYF. The gene calls are TRBV5-5 and TRBJ2-7, with no clear D. The germline gives CDR1 SGHKS, CDR2 YYEKEE (reference sequence). The CDR3 is 13 residues long. V lost 7 bases to trimming and J lost 0 bases, with 11 bases between them.

The chain employs TRBV3-1 and TRBJ2-3; D possibly matches TRBD1 or TRBD2 (5 bases each). Trimming removed 0 bases at V and 2 bases at J, with 21 bases between. The CDR3 is 19 amino acids. The germline V gene has CDR1 LGHDT and CDR2 YNNKEL (reference sequence). The chain's CDR3 is CASSQDLIGALGVTDTQYF. The CDR3 region has the DNA TGTGCCAGCAGCCAAGATCTCATTGGCGCCTTGGGGGTCACAGATACGCAGTATTTT.

The V gene is TRBV28, the J gene TRBJ1-4; no definite D call. The germline V gene has CDR1 MDHEN and CDR2 SYDVKM. The CDR3 covers 13 residues. V dropped 6 bases and J dropped 10 bases, with 15 bases sitting between them. This chain's CDR3 is CASRPVGVGKLFF. CDR3 DNA: TGTGCCAGCAGGCCCGTTGGGGTCGGAAAACTGTTTTTT.

A remark on this clonotype: A much larger clone differs by one base, so this may be a read error. The V and J genes are TRBV20-1 and TRBJ1-6; D is possibly TRBD1 (5 bases). Per the germline V gene, CDR1 is DFQATT and CDR2 is SNEGSKA (reference sequence). The CDR3 runs to 16 residues. The ends were cut back, 0 bases at V and 5 bases at J, with 14 bases in the middle. CDR3 protein: CSARDIPTANNSPLHF. In nucleotides, the CDR3 is TGCAGTGCTAGAGATATCCCGACAGCGAATAATTCACCCCTCCACTTT.

This clonotype showed up just a few times. The J gene is TRBJ1-5, the V gene TRBV4-3; D not certain. The CDR3 sequence is 13 residues long. Germline assignment: CDR1 LGHNA and CDR2 YSLEER. V shed 0 bases and J shed 9 bases, with 9 bases lying between them. This CDR3 reads CASSQDTSGPQHF. For the CDR3, the DNA is TGCGCCAGCAGCCAAGATACCTCCGGGCCCCAGCATTTT.

This chain uses TRBV6-2 or TRBV6-3 with TRBJ1-6; D not certain. CDR3 size: 15 residues. The V gene lost 1 base and the J gene lost 9 bases, with 13 bases spanning the gap. Germline CDR1 reads MNHEY; CDR2 reads SVGEGT. The CDR3: CASSYYWQGRSPLHF. The CDR3 DNA follows: TGTGCCAGCAGTTACTATTGGCAAGGGCGTTCACCCCTCCACTTT.

This clonotype has just a few counts. The chain has TRBV12-3 or TRBV12-4 and TRBJ2-7; TRBD1 aligns across 11 bases. With V trimmed by 5 bases and J by 3 bases, 6 bases remained unmatched. The CDR3 has 15 residues. The CDR3 region has the DNA TGTGCCAGCAGTCCGCTCGGGACAGGGGGCTACGAGCAGTACTTC. Protein: CASSPLGTGGYEQYF.

This clonotype has a handful of counts. The rearrangement joins TRBV4-2 to TRBJ1-1; 9 nucleotides line up with TRBD1. Trimming at V came to 2 bases and at J to 5 bases, leaving 9 bases not matched to a gene. Germline V gene sequence: CDR1 LGHNA, CDR2 YNFKEQ. This CDR3 region has 16 residues. The CDR3 is CASSQFPGQGVTEAFF. The CDR3 DNA is TGTGCCAGCAGCCAATTTCCGGGACAGGGTGTTACTGAAGCTTTCTTT.

There are a few counts of this clonotype. The chain is built from TRBV5-1 and TRBJ2-1, with D unresolved. Trimming shortened V by 1 base and J by 5 bases, and 13 bases separated the two germline ends. Germline V lookup: CDR1 SGHRS, CDR2 YFSETQ. The CDR3 runs 15 residues. Here the CDR3 reads CASSLTRVQNNEQFF. CDR3 DNA sequence: TGCGCCAGCAGCTTGACCCGCGTTCAAAACAATGAGCAGTTCTTC.

This clonotype was seen at least ten times. This chain connects TRBV29-1 to TRBJ2-5; D not resolved. Trimming took off 7 bases at V and 5 bases at J, with 14 bases between the two ends. The germline CDR1 and CDR2 sequences are SQVTM and ANQGSEA. CDR3 length: 12 residues. The CDR3 sequence is CSAGRMSETQYF. CDR3 DNA: TGCAGCGCCGGTCGGATGTCGGAGACCCAGTACTTC.

The chain links TRBV15 to TRBJ1-6, with D tentatively TRBD1 (5 bases). The length of the CDR3 is 15 residues. CDR1 and CDR2 (germline): LNHNV, YYDKDF (reference sequence). V lost 3 bases, J lost 9 bases, and 15 bases lay in between. The CDR3 bases are TGTGCCACCAGCAGTCGCTCGGGGACTGGTTCACCCCTCCACTTT. Translated: CATSSRSGTGSPLHF.

At least ten counts were recorded for this clonotype. The CDR3 DNA is TGCAGCGTTGTAGCCGTATCAAATCGCTACACCTTC. As protein: CSVVAVSNRYTF. The chain combines TRBV29-1 with TRBJ1-2; D unclear. This CDR3 region has 12 residues. Germline CDR1 reads SQVTM; CDR2 reads ANQGSEA. V lost 4 bases and J 9 bases, leaving 15 bases between the germline ends.

This clonotype appeared a few times. V usage is TRBV7-2 and J usage is TRBJ1-4; no definite D call. CDR1 and CDR2 from the germline V gene are SGHTA and FQGNSA. The CDR3 totals 15 residues. Trimming removed 5 bases at V and 4 bases at J, with 14 bases between. The CDR3 sequence is CASSPAAGLNEKLFF. For the CDR3, the DNA is TGTGCCAGCAGCCCTGCCGCGGGCCTTAATGAAAAACTGTTTTTT.

This clonotype was counted ten times or more. The CDR3 is CSVASGVGDTQYF. The CDR3 coding sequence is TGCAGCGTTGCCAGCGGAGTGGGAGATACGCAGTATTTT. The chain recombines TRBV29-1 with TRBJ2-3; D might be TRBD2 (5 bases). V dropped 4 bases and J dropped 5 bases, with 13 bases sitting between them. There are 13 residues in the CDR3. Per the germline V gene, CDR1 is SQVTM and CDR2 is ANQGSEA.